Below are 10 T cell receptor beta chains sequenced from a single sample in a study of cytomegalovirus exposure and HLA in healthy donors. A multiplex PCR was run with 60 Vbeta primers and 13 Jbeta primers. Sequenced by immunoSEQ multiplex PCR; TCRdb stores in-frame clones only, minus some. The table includes about 150,000 clones, roughly 83% detected once. Sequencing was performed on PBMCs. Receptors originate from a human donor in good health.

This sequence joins TRBV5-4 and TRBJ2-7; perhaps TRBD2 as D (5 bases). This CDR3 spans 15 amino acids. V was pared by 4 bases and J by 0 bases, with 14 bases between. The V gene's germline CDR1 is SGHNT and CDR2 YYREEE (reference sequence). CDR3 amino acids: CASSAAGPSSYEQYF. CDR3 in DNA: TGTGCCAGCAGCGCGGCGGGCCCAAGCTCCTACGAGCAGTACTTC.

The CDR3, as DNA: TGTGCCAGCAGTATTCGGACTAGCGTAGTCTACGAGCAGTACTTC. This gives the protein CASSIRTSVVYEQYF. V gene TRBV6-1 combines with J gene TRBJ2-7, with TRBD2 matching over 9 bases. CDR3 length: 15 amino acids. V shed 5 bases, J shed 3 bases, and the junction held 8 bases outside the gene matches. CDR1 and CDR2 from the germline V gene are MNHNS and SASEGT.

The V and J genes are TRBV27 and TRBJ2-7; D possibly corresponds to TRBD2 (6 bases). This CDR3 contains 13 residues. V lost 6 bases, J lost 3 bases, and 12 bases lay in between. Germline V gene lookup returns CDR1 MNHEY and CDR2 SMNVEV (reference sequence). The CDR3, as DNA: TGTGCCAGCAGCTACGCAGCGGGCTACGAGCAGTACTTC. Translated: CASSYAAGYEQYF.

The chain couples TRBV7-2 to TRBJ1-1; TRBD1 aligns across 8 bases. The V gene's germline CDR1 is SGHTA and CDR2 FQGNSA. V was pared by 6 bases and J by 4 bases, with 4 bases of the junction left unmatched. This CDR3 is 13 amino acids long. CDR3 sequence: CASRAGGATEAFF. The CDR3, as DNA: TGTGCCAGCAGAGCAGGGGGCGCCACTGAAGCTTTCTTT.

The chain combines TRBV6-1 with TRBJ2-7, with TRBD2 matching over 9 bases. This CDR3 has 15 amino acids. Looked up from germline, CDR1 is MNHNS and CDR2 is SASEGT. V lost 2 bases and J lost 7; bases outside the gene matches: 9. Here the CDR3 reads CASSESLREGREQYF. DNA of the CDR3: TGTGCCAGCAGTGAATCCCTGCGGGAGGGCCGAGAGCAGTACTTC.

This clone was counted only a few times. Because the CDR3's place on the DNA is in doubt, the DNA is left out and the CDR3 is given as listed by TCRdb. The rearrangement joins TRBV5-1 to TRBJ1-2; the table assigns TRBD1, which was not confirmed against the DNA. Germline lookup yields CDR1 SGHRS and CDR2 YFSETQ. From its first to its last residue, the CDR3 has 18 amino acids. CDR3 region: CASSLWGTGTSLNYGYPF.

This clone showed up just once. The chain is built from TRBV19 and TRBJ1-1; 7 bases map to TRBD1. J lost 4 bases, V lost 3 bases, and 11 bases had no gene match. The CDR3 has 16 residues. The germline CDR1 and CDR2 sequences are LNHDA and SQIVND (reference sequence). The CDR3 loop reads CASSMTGRLWVTEAFF. Here the CDR3 DNA reads TGTGCCAGTAGTATGACAGGGCGATTATGGGTCACTGAAGCTTTCTTT.

This chain connects TRBV28 to TRBJ1-5; a possible D gene is TRBD1 (5 bases). V lost 5 bases and J lost 0, with 14 bases in between. Per germline, CDR1 MDHEN and CDR2 SYDVKM. The CDR3 has 16 amino acids. CDR3 coding DNA: TGTGCCAGCAGTCCCGGGGGAGGAGCTAGCAATCAGCCCCAGCATTTT. Translated: CASSPGGGASNQPQHF.

This chain uses TRBV19 with TRBJ1-5; a possible D gene is TRBD1 (5 bases). V lost 6 bases, J lost 0 bases, and 12 bases lay in between. The germline gives CDR1 LNHDA, CDR2 SQIVND (reference sequence). The CDR3 length is 15 residues. The CDR3, as DNA: TGTGCCAGTAGGGTCTGGACAACTAGCAATCAGCCCCAGCATTTT. This codes for CASRVWTTSNQPQHF. The whole variable domain, remainder taken from reference TRBV19 and TRBJ1-5, is DGGITQSPKYLFRKEGQNVTLSCEQNLNHDAMYWYRQDPGQGLRLIYYSQIVNDFQKGDIAEGYSVSREKKESFPLTVTSAQKNPTAFYLCASRVWTTSNQPQHFGDGTRLSIL.

The CDR3 sequence: CASSSGGAGPYEQYF. The CDR3 DNA reads TGTGCCAGCAGCAGCGGAGGGGCAGGCCCCTACGAGCAGTACTTC. The V call is TRBV7-9, the J call TRBJ2-7; D is perhaps TRBD2 (6 bases). V was shortened by 5 bases and J by 2 bases, with 16 bases between the two germline ends. This CDR3 is built from 15 residues. Germline V gene data show CDR1 as SEHNR and CDR2 as FQNEAQ (reference sequence). Based on the CDR3 plus reference TRBV7-9 and TRBJ2-7, the full variable domain is DTGVSQNPRHKITKRGQNVTFRCDPISEHNRLYWYRQTLGQGPEFLTYFQNEAQLEKSRLLSDRFSAERPKGSFSTLEIQRTEQGDSAMYLCASSSGGAGPYEQYFGPGTRLTVT.